The next 8 T cell receptor beta chains were all read from a single sample in a study of cytomegalovirus exposure and HLA in healthy donors. PCR used 60 Vbeta primers and 13 Jbeta primers. The protocol was immunoSEQ multiplex PCR, while the TCRdb copy is restricted to in-frame clones and leaves out a portion. The data contain approximately 140,000 clones, 70% to 85% of them singletons. Specimen: PBMCs. The receptor set was obtained from a boy between 2 and 10 years old in good health and CMV-seronegative.

The J gene is TRBJ2-2, the V gene TRBV6-5, with 8 bases lining up with TRBD1. Trimming took 6 bases from V and 7 from J; bases not matched to a gene: 10. The CDR3 sequence is 15 residues long. The germline V gene encodes CDR1 MNHEY and CDR2 SVGAGI. The CDR3 region is CASSEDREEGGELFF. CDR3 coding DNA: TGTGCCAGCAGCGAGGACAGGGAAGAGGGCGGGGAGCTGTTTTTT.

The rearrangement uses TRBV2 and TRBJ1-1, with unresolved D. Trimming cost V 2 bases and J 1 base, with 14 bases left between them. The CDR3 consists of 16 residues. Per the germline V gene, CDR1 is SNHLY and CDR2 is FYNNEI. CDR3 sequence (DNA): TGTGCCAGCAGTGAAATGGCACGGGGTTGGAACACTGAAGCTTTCTTT. It translates to CASSEMARGWNTEAFF.

The chain combines TRBV18 with TRBJ2-7; 7 bases align to TRBD1. The germline V gene has CDR1 KGHSH and CDR2 LQKENI. This CDR3 spans 14 amino acids. The J segment lost 2 bases and the V segment lost 3 bases, leaving 4 bases of the junction unmatched. The CDR3 nucleotides are TGTGCCAGCTCACCGCGACAGGGAACCTACGAGCAGTACGTC. This encodes CASSPRQGTYEQYV.

This clone was counted a single time. V is TRBV4-3 and J is TRBJ1-2; 7 bases map to TRBD1. In germline, CDR1 is LGHNA, CDR2 YSLEER. After removal of 4 bases from V and 3 bases from J, the junction contained 8 bases not matched to a gene. The CDR3 is made up of 15 amino acids. The CDR3 is CASSPDRVRDYGYTF. In DNA, the CDR3 is TGCGCCAGCAGCCCTGACAGGGTAAGGGACTATGGCTACACCTTC.

The gene calls are TRBV6-5 and TRBJ1-1; 10 bases agree with TRBD1. The CDR3 loop spans 16 amino acids. V dropped 0 bases and J dropped 6; count of bases not matched to a gene: 7. The germline gives CDR1 MNHEY, CDR2 SVGAGI. The CDR3 DNA is TGTGCCAGCAGTTACTCGACCCCAGGACAGGGGGCTGAAGCTTTCTTT. It codes for CASSYSTPGQGAEAFF.

This chain uses TRBV19 with TRBJ2-1; the D is unclear. There are 14 residues in the CDR3. Trimming took off 2 bases at V and 0 bases at J, with 5 bases between the two ends. The germline gives CDR1 LNHDA, CDR2 SQIVND (reference sequence). The CDR3 reads CASSIPSSYNEQFF. In nucleotides, the CDR3 is TGTGCCAGTAGTATACCGAGCTCCTACAATGAGCAGTTCTTC.

The chain carries TRBV27 and TRBJ1-5; 7 bases map to TRBD1. The germline CDR1 and CDR2 sequences are MNHEY and SMNVEV (reference sequence). This CDR3 region has 15 residues. The V gene end was trimmed by 6 bases and the J gene end by 3 bases; junction bases not matched to a gene: 8. CDR3 protein: CASRPGQAYNQPQHF. Here the CDR3 DNA reads TGTGCCAGCAGACCAGGACAGGCCTACAATCAGCCCCAGCATTTT.

This clone has a single count. The rearrangement uses TRBV5-4 and TRBJ2-5; D remains unclear. V was clipped by 9 bases and J by 3 bases, with 12 bases between them. The CDR3 totals 12 residues. CDR1 is SGHNT, CDR2 YYREEE, per germline (reference sequence). This CDR3 is CATTGQEETQYF. CDR3 DNA sequence: TGTGCCACCACTGGGCAGGAAGAGACCCAGTACTTC. The variable domain in full, completed from reference TRBV5-4 and TRBJ2-5, reads ETGVTQSPTHLIKTRGQQVTLRCSSQSGHNTVSWYQQALGQGPQFIFQYYREEENGRGNFPPRFSGLQFPNYSSELNVNALELDDSALYLCATTGQEETQYFGPGTRLLVL.